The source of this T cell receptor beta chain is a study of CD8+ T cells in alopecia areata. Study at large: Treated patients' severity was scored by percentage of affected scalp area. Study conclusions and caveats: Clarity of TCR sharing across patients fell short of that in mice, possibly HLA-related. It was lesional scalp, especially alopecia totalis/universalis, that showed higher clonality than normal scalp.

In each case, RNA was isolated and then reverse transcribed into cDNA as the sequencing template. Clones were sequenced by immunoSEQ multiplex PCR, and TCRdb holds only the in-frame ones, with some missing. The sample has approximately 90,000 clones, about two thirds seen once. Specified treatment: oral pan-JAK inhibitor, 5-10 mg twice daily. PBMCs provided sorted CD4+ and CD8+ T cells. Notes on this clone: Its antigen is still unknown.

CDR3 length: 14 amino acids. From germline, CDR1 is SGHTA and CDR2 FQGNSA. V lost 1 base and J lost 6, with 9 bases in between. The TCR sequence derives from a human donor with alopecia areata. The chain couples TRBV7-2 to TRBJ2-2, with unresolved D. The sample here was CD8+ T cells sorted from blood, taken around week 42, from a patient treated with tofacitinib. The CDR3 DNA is TGTGCCAGCAGCTTAGGACGGGTTTCCGGGGAGCTGTTTTTT. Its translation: CASSLGRVSGELFF.